This T cell receptor beta chain was recorded in a study of cytomegalovirus exposure and HLA in healthy donors. Whole-study findings and limits: The CMV antigen specificity of a few CMV-associated chains was confirmed through in vitro analysis.

The PCR had 60 Vbeta and 13 Jbeta primers. Repertoires were generated with immunoSEQ multiplex PCR, while TCRdb's copy carries only in-frame clones and drops some. This table has about 140,000 clones, 76% appearing once. V lost 2 bases and J lost 3, with 11 bases in between. Germline V CDR1 and CDR2: SGHRS, YFSETQ. The CDR3 is 15 amino acids. In the case of this clone: Its antigen is currently unknown.

The chain joins TRBV5-1 to TRBJ1-4, with D hard to call. This receptor was obtained from a man between 18 and 29 years old in good health and CMV-seronegative. The sequenced material came from PBMCs. CDR3 sequence reads: CASSFGGQSNEKLFF. The CDR3 DNA reads TGCGCCAGCAGCTTCGGCGGGCAGTCTAATGAAAAACTGTTTTTT.